This T cell receptor (beta chain) was found in a study of control samples from healthy donors and cancer patients. Here immunoSEQ multiplex PCR was the method, and the copy in TCRdb shows in-frame clones only, minus some. The sample consists of roughly 86,000 clones, approximately 95% of them appearing once. V gave up 2 bases and J gave up 6 bases, with 10 bases separating them. The germline V gene has CDR1 SEHNR and CDR2 FQNEAQ (reference sequence). This CDR3 comprises 14 residues. This sequence joins TRBV7-9 and TRBJ1-4; no clear D gene. The sample consisted of blood. This TCR came from a woman aged 25 to 39 in good health. As DNA, the CDR3 is TGTGCCAGCAGCTTATTTGGCGGGGATGAAAAACTGTTTTTT. Amino acids: CASSLFGGDEKLFF. The full variable domain, its missing parts supplied by reference TRBV7-9 and TRBJ1-4, is DTGVSQNPRHKITKRGQNVTFRCDPISEHNRLYWYRQTLGQGPEFLTYFQNEAQLEKSRLLSDRFSAERPKGSFSTLEIQRTEQGDSAMYLCASSLFGGDEKLFFGSGTQLSVL.